Listed below are T cell receptor beta chains from one sample, sequenced in a study of blood T cells in healthy people across ages. MiXCR was run by TCRdb on the 5' RACE reads, yielding one entry per CDR3 protein. Here the sample spans approximately 800,000 distinct CDR3 sequences, roughly 50% being singletons. The specimen was blood. The origin of the receptors is a man aged 35 to 55 in good health. CDR3s include the opening cysteine and the closing phenylalanine or tryptophan. A D gene is named only where the DNA matches it firmly. Rows may omit the clone size; those that give it use once, few, many or a size class.

v_call	d_call	j_call	clone_size	cdr3_aa	cdr3_nt
TRBV7-3	TRBD2	TRBJ2-3	NA	CASSLTGGSGTDTQYF	TGTGCCAGCAGCTTAACTGGCGGGAGCGGCACAGATACGCAGTATTTT
TRBV6-2/TRBV6-3	TRBD2	TRBJ2-1	NA	CASRDLRQPGLAHRNEQFF	TGTGCCAGCAGGGACCTTCGGCAGCCGGGACTAGCCCACCGGAATGAGCAGTTCTTC
TRBV9	TRBD1	TRBJ1-6	NA	CASSVGGTGYNSPLHF	TGTGCCAGCAGCGTAGGAGGGACAGGGTATAATTCACCCCTCCACTTT
TRBV20-1	TRBD1	TRBJ1-1	NA	CSAVTGGLNTEAFF	TGCAGTGCGGTAACAGGGGGCCTGAACACTGAAGCTTTCTTT
TRBV20-1	NA	TRBJ1-4	NA	CSARGREKLFF	TGCAGTGCTAGGGGGCGGGAAAAACTGTTTTTT
TRBV20-1	TRBD1	TRBJ1-2	NA	CSARVGEGQSYGYTF	TGCAGTGCTAGAGTAGGGGAGGGACAGTCCTATGGCTACACCTTC
TRBV5-6	TRBD1	TRBJ1-2	NA	CASSLERTGGANGYTF	TGTGCCAGCAGCTTGGAGAGGACAGGGGGCGCCAATGGCTACACCTTC
TRBV11-2	NA	TRBJ2-6	few	CASSLVGGGLISGANVLTF	TGTGCCAGCAGCTTAGTGGGAGGGGGGCTCATCTCTGGGGCCAACGTCCTGACTTTC
TRBV27	NA	TRBJ1-1	NA	CASNGDRRTEAFF	TGTGCCAGCAATGGGGATCGGCGAACTGAAGCTTTCTTT
TRBV9	TRBD2	TRBJ2-3	NA	CASSYGLVDTYTDTQYF	TGTGCCAGCAGCTACGGACTAGTCGACACGTACACAGATACGCAGTATTTT
TRBV29-1	NA	TRBJ2-5	NA	CGGQYVETQYF	TGCGGGGGGCAGTACGTCGAGACCCAGTACTTC
TRBV7-8	NA	TRBJ2-1	NA	CASSLEDSYYNEQFF	TGTGCCAGCAGCTTAGAGGACAGTTACTACAATGAGCAGTTCTTC
TRBV6-5	NA	TRBJ1-6	NA	CASSYSADSPPHF	TGTGCCAGCAGTTACTCTGCGGATTCACCCCCCCACTTT
TRBV12-3/TRBV12-4	NA	TRBJ2-1	NA	CATHTNEQFF	TGTGCCACCCATACTAATGAGCAGTTCTTC
TRBV7-3	NA	TRBJ1-1	NA	CASSRQMGTEAFF	TGTGCCAGCAGCCGCCAAATGGGCACTGAAGCTTTCTTT
TRBV11-3	NA	TRBJ2-7	few	CASSFSGGVGEQYF	TGTGCCAGCAGCTTCTCCGGGGGAGTGGGCGAGCAGTACTTC
TRBV7-8	TRBD1	TRBJ1-5	NA	CASSLRQGVQYDQPQHF	TGTGCCAGCAGCTTAAGGCAGGGGGTTCAGTATGATCAGCCCCAGCATTTT
TRBV28	NA	TRBJ1-6	NA	CASSARGIGNSPLHF	TGTGCCAGCAGTGCACGGGGGATTGGTAATTCACCCCTCCACTTT
TRBV14	TRBD1	TRBJ2-5	many	CASSQDTGVYQETQYF	TGTGCCAGCAGCCAAGACACAGGGGTGTACCAAGAGACCCAGTACTTC
TRBV6-1	TRBD1	TRBJ1-1	NA	CASSAGTGGNTEAFF	TGTGCCAGCAGTGCGGGGACAGGCGGAAACACTGAAGCTTTCTTT
TRBV6-6	NA	TRBJ2-7	NA	CASSTASEQYF	TGTGCCAGCAGCACAGCCTCTGAGCAGTACTTC
TRBV4-2	TRBD2	TRBJ2-3	NA	CASSQGQTSGGTDTQYF	TGTGCCAGCAGCCAAGGTCAGACTAGCGGGGGCACAGATACGCAGTATTTT
TRBV5-4	TRBD2	TRBJ2-5	NA	CASSRTSGGGETQYF	TGTGCCAGCAGCCGGACTAGCGGGGGGGGAGAGACCCAGTACTTC
TRBV5-1	TRBD1	TRBJ2-5	few	CASRTRDSYQETQYF	TGCGCCAGCAGAACCCGGGACAGTTATCAAGAGACCCAGTACTTC
TRBV5-1	NA	TRBJ2-5	NA	CASSEGSRGQETQYF	TGCGCCAGTTCGGAGGGATCAAGGGGGCAAGAGACCCAGTACTTC
TRBV11-3	NA	TRBJ2-3	many	CASSSIWEEVTDTQYF	TGTGCCAGCAGCTCCATTTGGGAGGAGGTGACAGATACGCAGTATTTT
TRBV28	NA	TRBJ2-7	NA	CASSLPASVLGRLEQYF	TGTGCCAGCAGCCTCCCAGCCTCAGTCCTAGGGCGTTTGGAGCAGTACTTC
TRBV5-1	NA	TRBJ2-3	few	CASIMDSPSTDTQYF	TGCGCCAGCATCATGGACAGCCCTAGCACAGATACGCAGTATTTT
TRBV7-3	NA	TRBJ2-3	NA	CASSLTVGRPSTDTQYF	TGTGCCAGCAGCTTAACGGTGGGGAGACCTAGCACAGATACGCAGTATTTT
TRBV28	TRBD1	TRBJ1-2	NA	CANRGTGGIGYTF	TGTGCCAACCGTGGGACAGGAGGAATTGGCTACACCTTC
TRBV7-2	NA	TRBJ1-1	once	CASSYQGGSQAFF	TGTGCCAGCAGCTATCAAGGGGGTAGCCAAGCTTTCTTT
TRBV11-2	NA	TRBJ1-4	once	CASSTIRSPTNEKLFF	TGTGCCAGCAGCACCATCAGGAGCCCAACTAATGAAAAACTGTTTTTT